This is a list of T cell receptor beta chains from one sample in a study of control samples from healthy donors and cancer patients. Here immunoSEQ multiplex PCR was the method, and the copy in TCRdb shows in-frame clones only, minus some. The top ten hold about 9.8% of the sample, which has about 92,000 clones, roughly four fifths seen once. The material sequenced was blood. All receptors come from a woman aged 60-70 years in good health. CDR3s include the opening cysteine and the closing phenylalanine or tryptophan. The D gene is left open where the match is weak. Only some rows state a clone size, as once, few, many or a class for expanded clones.

D	V	J	size	CDR3	DNA
.	TRBV6-5	TRBJ1-4	once	CASAIGGANEKLFF	TGTGCCAGCGCCATCGGTGGGGCTAATGAAAAACTGTTTTTT
.	TRBV10-2	TRBJ2-7	.	CASSEFRQEQYF	TGCGCCAGCAGTGAGTTCAGGCAGGAGCAGTACTTC
.	TRBV14	TRBJ1-5	.	CASSQGMRGSRNQPQHF	TGTGCCAGCAGCCAAGGAATGAGGGGGTCGCGCAATCAGCCCCAGCATTTT
.	TRBV28	TRBJ1-5	.	CASSPGQFNQPQHF	TGTGCCAGCAGCCCCGGACAGTTCAATCAGCCCCAGCATTTT
TRBD2	TRBV5-1	TRBJ2-5	.	CASSPGLAGGPSETQYF	TGCGCCAGCAGCCCGGGACTAGCGGGAGGGCCGTCAGAGACCCAGTACTTC
TRBD2	TRBV7-2	TRBJ2-1	.	CASSAGTQRGGAYNEQFF	TGTGCCAGCAGCGCTGGAACTCAGCGGGGGGGTGCTTACAATGAGCAGTTCTTC
TRBD1	TRBV4-1	TRBJ1-2	once	CASSQLHRGLYGYTF	TGCGCCAGCAGCCAACTACACAGGGGTCTCTATGGCTACACCTTC
.	TRBV6-5	TRBJ1-1	.	CASSTGGYTEAFF	TGTGCCAGCAGTACGGGGGGGTACACTGAAGCTTTCTTT
TRBD1	TRBV10-1	TRBJ2-1	.	CASRGTGVFEGPNEQFF	TGCGCCAGCAGGGGGACAGGGGTTTTTGAAGGTCCCAATGAGCAGTTCTTC
TRBD2	TRBV20-1	TRBJ2-1	.	CSASRGSYNEQFF	TGCAGTGCTAGTCGCGGGAGTTACAATGAGCAGTTCTTC
.	TRBV10-3	TRBJ1-1	.	CAISESGSLIMNTEAFF	TGTGCCATCAGTGAGTCTGGCAGCCTGATTATGAACACTGAAGCTTTCTTT
.	TRBV7-8	TRBJ1-1	.	CASSLRTEAFF	TGTGCCAGCAGCCTACGCACTGAAGCTTTCTTT
TRBD1	TRBV19	TRBJ1-2	.	CASRDRVTSGYTF	TGTGCCAGCCGGGACAGGGTTACAAGTGGCTACACCTTC
.	TRBV11-2	TRBJ2-7	.	CASSLVRGAYEQYF	TGTGCCAGCAGCTTGGTCAGGGGAGCCTACGAGCAGTACTTC
.	TRBV7-8	TRBJ1-2	.	CASSFEYRAGYTF	TGTGCCAGCAGCTTTGAATACAGGGCTGGCTACACCTTC
.	TRBV27	TRBJ1-3	.	CASRRHGQQDSGNTIYF	TGTGCCAGCAGACGCCATGGACAACAAGACTCTGGAAACACCATATATTTT
.	TRBV19	TRBJ2-3	.	CASSSRTGTDTQYF	TGTGCCAGTAGTTCCCGGACAGGCACAGATACGCAGTATTTT
.	TRBV6-1	TRBJ2-6	.	CASSERKPGANVLTF	TGTGCCAGCAGTGAAAGGAAGCCTGGGGCCAACGTCCTGACTTTC
.	TRBV28	TRBJ2-1	.	CASRHSSGNEQFF	TGTGCCAGCAGACACAGTTCTGGCAATGAGCAGTTCTTC
.	TRBV28	TRBJ2-1	.	CASSLLTGPRFF	TGTGCCAGCAGTTTACTCACAGGGCCAAGGTTCTTC
.	TRBV5-5	TRBJ2-7	.	CASCPSQTGNGAYEQYF	TGTGCCAGCTGTCCCTCCCAAACAGGAAATGGGGCCTACGAGCAGTACTTC
.	TRBV5-4	TRBJ1-2	.	CASSLAIEGRDGYTF	TGTGCCAGCAGCTTGGCTATTGAGGGTAGGGATGGCTACACCTTC
.	TRBV28	TRBJ1-6	.	CASSLGSYSSYNSPLHF	TGTGCCAGCAGTTTGGGGAGCTATAGCTCCTATAATTCACCCCTCCACTTT
.	TRBV18	TRBJ1-1	.	CASSPASTGREGRAFF	TGTGCCAGCTCACCAGCCAGCACGGGTCGTGAGGGTCGAGCTTTCTTT
TRBD1	TRBV9	TRBJ1-6	.	CASSRTGFNSPLHF	TGTGCCAGCAGTCGGACAGGGTTTAATTCACCCCTCCACTTT
.	TRBV7-2	TRBJ2-3	.	CASSPRTRSYSSFADTQYF	TGTGCCAGCAGCCCGAGGACCCGGTCATACTCCTCTTTCGCAGATACGCAGTATTTT
.	TRBV4-2	TRBJ1-1	.	CASSNRKEGMNTEAFF	TGTGCCAGCAGCAACCGCAAGGAAGGGATGAACACTGAAGCTTTCTTT
.	TRBV19	TRBJ2-1	.	CASSPYSSSSNEQFF	TGTGCCAGTAGTCCCTACAGCTCTAGTTCCAATGAGCAGTTCTTC
.	TRBV27	TRBJ1-4	.	CASSLEWPGGGPTNEKLFF	TGTGCCAGCAGTTTAGAATGGCCAGGAGGGGGGCCAACTAATGAAAAACTGTTTTTT
TRBD2	TRBV7-2	TRBJ2-7	.	CASSSGTSGRYEQYF	TGTGCCAGCAGCTCCGGGACTAGCGGGAGGTACGAGCAGTACTTC
.	TRBV14	TRBJ2-2	.	CASSQFGELFF	TGTGCCAGCAGCCAGTTCGGGGAGCTGTTTTTT
TRBD1	TRBV18	TRBJ2-1	once	CASSPQGQGDNEQFF	TGTGCCAGCTCACCGCAGGGACAGGGGGACAATGAGCAGTTCTTC
.	TRBV4-3	TRBJ2-3	.	CASSLHYNQASTDTQYF	TGCGCCAGCAGCCTACACTACAACCAAGCTAGCACAGATACGCAGTATTTT
TRBD1	TRBV19	TRBJ1-2	.	CASSEQGAGYGYTF	TGTGCCAGTAGTGAACAGGGGGCCGGCTATGGCTACACCTTC
TRBD1	TRBV7-7	TRBJ1-5	.	CASSSRTGLQPQHF	TGTGCTAGCAGCTCCCGGACAGGCCTACAGCCCCAGCATTTT
TRBD1	TRBV5-6	TRBJ1-2	.	CASSLTGKDGYGYTF	TGTGCCAGCAGCCTGACAGGGAAGGACGGGTATGGCTACACCTTC
TRBD1	TRBV9	TRBJ2-1	.	CASSAGTGAYNEQFF	TGTGCCAGCAGCGCTGGGACAGGGGCGTACAATGAGCAGTTCTTC
.	TRBV29-1	TRBJ1-2	.	CSATVNYGYTF	TGCAGCGCGACAGTTAACTATGGCTACACCTTC
TRBD2	TRBV10-2	TRBJ2-1	.	CASTPSGIKYNEQFF	TGCGCCAGCACCCCTAGCGGGATAAAATACAATGAGCAGTTCTTC
TRBD2	TRBV7-9	TRBJ2-3	once	CASHAGGAKDTQYF	TGTGCCAGCCACGCGGGGGGGGCTAAAGATACGCAGTATTTT
.	TRBV6-1	TRBJ2-3	.	CASSEGTTSTDTQYF	TGTGCCAGCAGTGAAGGAACCACTAGCACAGATACGCAGTATTTT
.	TRBV18	TRBJ1-5	.	CASSGGSNQPQHF	TGTGCCAGCTCAGGGGGGAGCAATCAGCCCCAGCATTTT
.	TRBV18	TRBJ2-5	.	CASSQGLFETQYF	TGTGCCAGCTCACAGGGTTTATTCGAGACCCAGTACTTC
.	TRBV5-1	TRBJ2-6	.	CASTITASGANVLTF	TGCGCCAGCACGATCACAGCTTCAGGGGCCAACGTCCTGACTTTC
.	TRBV5-6	TRBJ1-6	.	CASSYRYSPLHF	TGTGCCAGCAGCTACAGGTATTCACCCCTCCACTTT
.	TRBV18	TRBJ2-7	.	CASSPTFGGEQYF	TGTGCCAGCTCACCAACCTTCGGGGGCGAGCAGTACTTC
.	TRBV6-6	TRBJ2-7	many	CASSYYAEGRYEQYF	TGTGCCAGCAGTTACTACGCCGAGGGGCGGTACGAGCAGTACTTC
.	TRBV18	TRBJ2-7	.	CASSVWGTNEQYF	TGTGCCAGCTCTGTCTGGGGGACCAACGAGCAGTACTTC